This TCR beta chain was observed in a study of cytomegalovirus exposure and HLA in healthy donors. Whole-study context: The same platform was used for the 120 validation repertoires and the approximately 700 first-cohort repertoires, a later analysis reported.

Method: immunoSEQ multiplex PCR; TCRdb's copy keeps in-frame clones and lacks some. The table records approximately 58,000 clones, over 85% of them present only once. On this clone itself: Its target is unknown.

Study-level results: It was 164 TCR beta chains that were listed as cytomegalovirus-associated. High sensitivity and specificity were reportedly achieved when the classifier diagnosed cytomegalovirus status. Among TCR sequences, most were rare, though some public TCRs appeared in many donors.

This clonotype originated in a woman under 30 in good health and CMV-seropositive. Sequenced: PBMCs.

This chain's CDR3 is CASSSTGTAQETQYF. DNA for the CDR3: TGTGCCAGCAGCTCGACAGGGACCGCACAAGAGACCCAGTACTTC. The rearrangement uses TRBV11-3 and TRBJ2-5, with 7 bases lining up with TRBD1. V shed 4 bases and J 2 bases; nucleotides not matched to a gene: 7. CDR1 is SGHNT and CDR2 is YENEEA in the germline V gene. The CDR3 runs 15 residues.